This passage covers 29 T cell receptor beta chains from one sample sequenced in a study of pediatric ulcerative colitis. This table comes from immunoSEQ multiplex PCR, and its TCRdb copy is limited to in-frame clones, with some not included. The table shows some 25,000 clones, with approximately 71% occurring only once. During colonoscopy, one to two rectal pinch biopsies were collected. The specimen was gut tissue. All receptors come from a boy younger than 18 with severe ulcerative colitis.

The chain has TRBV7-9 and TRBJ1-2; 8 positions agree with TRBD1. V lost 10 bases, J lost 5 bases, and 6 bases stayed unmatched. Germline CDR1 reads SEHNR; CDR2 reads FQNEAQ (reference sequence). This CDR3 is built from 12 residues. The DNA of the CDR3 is TGTGCCACCATGACAGGGGAGTATGGCTACACCTTC. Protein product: CATMTGEYGYTF. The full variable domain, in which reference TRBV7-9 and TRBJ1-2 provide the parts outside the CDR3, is DTGVSQNPRHKITKRGQNVTFRCDPISEHNRLYWYRQTLGQGPEFLTYFQNEAQLEKSRLLSDRFSAERPKGSFSTLEIQRTEQGDSAMYLCATMTGEYGYTFGSGTRLTVV.

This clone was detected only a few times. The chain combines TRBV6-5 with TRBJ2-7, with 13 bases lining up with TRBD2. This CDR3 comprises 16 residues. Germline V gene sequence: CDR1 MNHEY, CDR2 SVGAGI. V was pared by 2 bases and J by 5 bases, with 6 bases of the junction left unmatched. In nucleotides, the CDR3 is TGTGCCAGCAGTTACACGGGACTAGCGGGACGGCACGAGCAGTACTTC. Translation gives CASSYTGLAGRHEQYF.

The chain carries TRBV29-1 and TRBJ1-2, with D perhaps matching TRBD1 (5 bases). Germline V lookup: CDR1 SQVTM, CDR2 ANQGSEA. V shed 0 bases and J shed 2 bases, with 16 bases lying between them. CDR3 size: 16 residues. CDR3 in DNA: TGCAGCGTTGAAGATCTCGGCAGGGCTCTCAACTATGGCTACACCTTC. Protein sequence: CSVEDLGRALNYGYTF.

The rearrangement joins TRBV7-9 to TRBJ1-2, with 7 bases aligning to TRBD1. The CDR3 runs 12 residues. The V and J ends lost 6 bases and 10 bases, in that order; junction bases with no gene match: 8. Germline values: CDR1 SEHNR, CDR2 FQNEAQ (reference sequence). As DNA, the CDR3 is TGTGCCAGCAGAGAGGAACAGGGGTCCTACACCTTC. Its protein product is CASREEQGSYTF.

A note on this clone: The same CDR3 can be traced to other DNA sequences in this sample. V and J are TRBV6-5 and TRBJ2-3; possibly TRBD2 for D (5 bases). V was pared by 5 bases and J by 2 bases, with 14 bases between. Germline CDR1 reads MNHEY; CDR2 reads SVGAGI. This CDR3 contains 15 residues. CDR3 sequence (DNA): TGTGCCAGCAGTCCACTGAGCGGAACCACAGATACGCAGTATTTT. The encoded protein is CASSPLSGTTDTQYF.

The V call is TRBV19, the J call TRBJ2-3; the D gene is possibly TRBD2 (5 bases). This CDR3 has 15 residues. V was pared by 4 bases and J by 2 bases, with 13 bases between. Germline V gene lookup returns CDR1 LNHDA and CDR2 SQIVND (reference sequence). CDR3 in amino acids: CASSTGIGYTDTQYF. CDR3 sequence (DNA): TGTGCCAGTAGTACCGGGATTGGGTACACAGATACGCAGTATTTT. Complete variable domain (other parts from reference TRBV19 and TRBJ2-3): DGGITQSPKYLFRKEGQNVTLSCEQNLNHDAMYWYRQDPGQGLRLIYYSQIVNDFQKGDIAEGYSVSREKKESFPLTVTSAQKNPTAFYLCASSTGIGYTDTQYFGPGTRLTVL.

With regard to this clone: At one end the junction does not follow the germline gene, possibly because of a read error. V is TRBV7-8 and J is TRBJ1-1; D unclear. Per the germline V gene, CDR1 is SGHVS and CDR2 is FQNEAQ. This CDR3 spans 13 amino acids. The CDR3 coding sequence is TGTGCCAGCAGCTCAACTCGGAACAGTGAAGCTTTCTTT. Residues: CASSSTRNSEAFF.

CDR3 sequence (DNA): TGTGCCAGCAGTCAGGTGCCAGGTCACGAGCAGTACTTC. Amino acid sequence: CASSQVPGHEQYF. This chain joins TRBV6-5 and TRBJ2-7; D uncertain. The V gene's germline CDR1 is MNHEY and CDR2 SVGAGI. V lost 5 bases to trimming and J lost 5 bases, with 13 bases between them. The CDR3 totals 13 residues.

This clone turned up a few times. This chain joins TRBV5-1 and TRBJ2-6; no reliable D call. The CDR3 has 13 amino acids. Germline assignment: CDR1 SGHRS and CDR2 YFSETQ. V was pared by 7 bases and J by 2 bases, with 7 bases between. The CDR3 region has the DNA TGCGCCAGCGTCGCGCCTGGGGCCAACGTCCTGACTTTC. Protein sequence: CASVAPGANVLTF.

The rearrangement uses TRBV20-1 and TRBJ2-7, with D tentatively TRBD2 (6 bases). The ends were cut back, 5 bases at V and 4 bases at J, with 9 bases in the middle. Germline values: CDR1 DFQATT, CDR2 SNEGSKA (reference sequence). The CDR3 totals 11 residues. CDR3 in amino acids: CSAGTLYEQYF. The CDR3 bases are TGCAGTGCTGGGACTTTGTACGAGCAGTACTTC.

CDR3 sequence (DNA): TGCGCCAGCAGGTTGTCAGGGGACATGAACACTGAAGCTTTCTTT. Its translation is CASRLSGDMNTEAFF. The rearrangement uses TRBV5-1 and TRBJ1-1; the D gene is possibly TRBD1 (6 bases). Germline V gives CDR1 SGHRS, CDR2 YFSETQ. V was shortened by 5 bases and J by 0 bases, with 14 bases between the two germline ends. This CDR3 region has 15 residues.

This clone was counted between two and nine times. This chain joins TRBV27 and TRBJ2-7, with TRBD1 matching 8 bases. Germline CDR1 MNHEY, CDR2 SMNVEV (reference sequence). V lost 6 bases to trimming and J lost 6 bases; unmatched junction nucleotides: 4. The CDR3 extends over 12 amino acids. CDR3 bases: TGTGCCAGCAGCACGACAGGGGCCGAGCAGTACTTC. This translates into CASSTTGAEQYF.

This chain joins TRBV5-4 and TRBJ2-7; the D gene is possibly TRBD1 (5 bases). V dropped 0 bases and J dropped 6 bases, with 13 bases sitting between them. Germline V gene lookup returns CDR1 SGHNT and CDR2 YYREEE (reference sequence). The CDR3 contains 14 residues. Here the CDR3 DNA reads TGTGCCAGCAGCTTGGAAAGGGGTAAAAGCGAGCAGTACTTC. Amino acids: CASSLERGKSEQYF. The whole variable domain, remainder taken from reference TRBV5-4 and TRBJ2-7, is ETGVTQSPTHLIKTRGQQVTLRCSSQSGHNTVSWYQQALGQGPQFIFQYYREEENGRGNFPPRFSGLQFPNYSSELNVNALELDDSALYLCASSLERGKSEQYFGPGTRLTVT.

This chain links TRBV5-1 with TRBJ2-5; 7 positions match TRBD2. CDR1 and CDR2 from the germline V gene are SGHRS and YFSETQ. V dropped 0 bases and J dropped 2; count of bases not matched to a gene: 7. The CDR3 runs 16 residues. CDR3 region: CASSLEGLGIQETQYF. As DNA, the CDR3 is TGCGCCAGCAGCTTGGAAGGACTAGGAATACAAGAGACCCAGTACTTC. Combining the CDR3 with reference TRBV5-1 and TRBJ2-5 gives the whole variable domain KAGVTQTPRYLIKTRGQQVTLSCSPISGHRSVSWYQQTPGQGLQFLFEYFSETQRNKGNFPGRFSGRQFSNSRSEMNVSTLELGDSALYLCASSLEGLGIQETQYFGPGTRLLVL.

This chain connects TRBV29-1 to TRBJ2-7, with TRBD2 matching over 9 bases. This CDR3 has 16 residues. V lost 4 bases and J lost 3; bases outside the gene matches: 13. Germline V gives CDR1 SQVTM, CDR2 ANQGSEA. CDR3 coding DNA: TGCAGCGTTGTTAATGCCGCCGGGACTAGCAGCTACGAGCAGTACTTC. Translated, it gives CSVVNAAGTSSYEQYF.

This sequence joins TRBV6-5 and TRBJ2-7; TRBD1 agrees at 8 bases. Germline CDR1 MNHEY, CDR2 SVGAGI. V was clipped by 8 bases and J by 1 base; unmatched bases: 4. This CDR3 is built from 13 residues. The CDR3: CASGQGSSYEQYF. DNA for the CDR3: TGTGCCAGCGGACAGGGATCGTCCTACGAGCAGTACTTC.

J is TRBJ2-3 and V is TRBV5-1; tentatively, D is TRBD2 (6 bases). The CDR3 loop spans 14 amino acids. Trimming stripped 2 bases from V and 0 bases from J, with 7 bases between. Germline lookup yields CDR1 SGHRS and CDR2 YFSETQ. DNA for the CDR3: TGCGCCAGCAGCTTACGGGGGAGCACAGATACGCAGTATTTT. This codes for CASSLRGSTDTQYF.

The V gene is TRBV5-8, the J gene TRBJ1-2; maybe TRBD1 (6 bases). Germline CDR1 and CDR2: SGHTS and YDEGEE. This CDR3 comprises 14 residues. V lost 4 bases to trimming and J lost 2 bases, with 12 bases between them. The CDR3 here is CASSPGGLNYGYTF. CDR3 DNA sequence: TGTGCCAGCAGCCCGGGGGGCCTGAACTATGGCTACACCTTC.

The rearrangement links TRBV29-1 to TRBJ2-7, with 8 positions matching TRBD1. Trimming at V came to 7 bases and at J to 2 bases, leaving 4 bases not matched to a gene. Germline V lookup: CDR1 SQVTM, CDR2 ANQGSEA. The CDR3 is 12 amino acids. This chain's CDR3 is CSGGTGTYEQYF. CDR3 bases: TGCAGCGGGGGGACAGGAACCTACGAGCAGTACTTC.

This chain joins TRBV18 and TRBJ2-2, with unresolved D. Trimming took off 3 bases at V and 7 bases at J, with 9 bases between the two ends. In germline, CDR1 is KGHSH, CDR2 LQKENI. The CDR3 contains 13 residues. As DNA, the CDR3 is TGTGCCAGCTCACCCGGTTCTGGCGGGGAGCTGTTTTTT. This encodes CASSPGSGGELFF.

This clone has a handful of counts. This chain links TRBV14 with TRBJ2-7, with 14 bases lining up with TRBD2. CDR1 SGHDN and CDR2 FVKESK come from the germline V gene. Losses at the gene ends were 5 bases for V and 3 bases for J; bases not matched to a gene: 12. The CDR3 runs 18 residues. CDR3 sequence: CASSTYPGLAGVRYEQYF. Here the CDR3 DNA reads TGTGCCAGCAGCACTTACCCGGGACTAGCGGGAGTTCGCTACGAGCAGTACTTC.

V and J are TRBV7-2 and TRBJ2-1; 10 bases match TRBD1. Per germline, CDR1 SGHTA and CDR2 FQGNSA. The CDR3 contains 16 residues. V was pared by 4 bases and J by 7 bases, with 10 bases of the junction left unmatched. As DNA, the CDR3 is TGTGCCAGCAGCTCCGACCGGGACAGGGGAGGGAATGAGCAGTTCTTC. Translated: CASSSDRDRGGNEQFF.

The CDR3 here is CASSLRQGLNTEAFF. Written as DNA, the CDR3 is TGTGCCAGCTCATTGAGACAGGGATTGAACACTGAAGCTTTCTTT. The rearrangement links TRBV18 to TRBJ1-1; TRBD1 agrees at 7 bases. With V trimmed by 5 bases and J by 0 bases, 6 bases remained unmatched. This CDR3 region has 15 residues. Germline V CDR1 and CDR2: KGHSH, LQKENI.

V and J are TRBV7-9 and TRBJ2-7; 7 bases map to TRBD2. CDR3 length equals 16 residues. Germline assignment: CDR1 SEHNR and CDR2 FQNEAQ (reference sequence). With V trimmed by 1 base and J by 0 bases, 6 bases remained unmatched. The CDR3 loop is CASSLGGSLSSYEQYF. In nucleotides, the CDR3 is TGTGCCAGCAGCTTAGGCGGGAGCCTATCCTCCTACGAGCAGTACTTC.

The CDR3 DNA is TGTGCCAGCAGTTCGATGACTAGCGGGACCTACGAGCAGTACTTC. This gives the protein CASSSMTSGTYEQYF. The rearrangement joins TRBV6-5 to TRBJ2-7; 11 bases align to TRBD2. V lost 4 bases, J lost 2 bases, and 4 bases stayed unmatched. The CDR3 sequence is 15 residues long. Germline assignment: CDR1 MNHEY and CDR2 SVGAGI.

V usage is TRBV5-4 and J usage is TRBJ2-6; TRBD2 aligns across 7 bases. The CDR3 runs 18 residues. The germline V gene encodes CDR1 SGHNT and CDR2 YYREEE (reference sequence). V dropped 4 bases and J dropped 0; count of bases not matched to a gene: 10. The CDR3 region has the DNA TGTGCCAGCAGCCCAGACGTGGCGGGAGACTCTGGGGCCAACGTCCTGACTTTC. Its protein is CASSPDVAGDSGANVLTF.

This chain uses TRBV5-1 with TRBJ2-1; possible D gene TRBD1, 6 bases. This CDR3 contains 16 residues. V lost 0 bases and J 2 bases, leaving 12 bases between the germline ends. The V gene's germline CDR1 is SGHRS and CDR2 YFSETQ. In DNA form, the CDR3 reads TGCGCCAGCAGCTTGGCCGGGACAACCACCTACAATGAGCAGTTCTTC. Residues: CASSLAGTTTYNEQFF.

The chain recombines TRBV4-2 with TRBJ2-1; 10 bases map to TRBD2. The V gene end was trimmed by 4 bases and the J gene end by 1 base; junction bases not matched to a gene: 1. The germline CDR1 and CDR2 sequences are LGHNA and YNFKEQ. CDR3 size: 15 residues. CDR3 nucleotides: TGTGCCAGCAGCCTACTAGCGGGATCCTACAATGAGCAGTTCTTC. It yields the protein CASSLLAGSYNEQFF.

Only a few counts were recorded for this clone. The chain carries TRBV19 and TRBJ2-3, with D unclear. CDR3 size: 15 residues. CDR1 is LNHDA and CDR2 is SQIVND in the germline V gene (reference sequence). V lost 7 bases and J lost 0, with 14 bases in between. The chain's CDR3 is CASTPVLSSTDTQYF. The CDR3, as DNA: TGTGCCAGTACCCCTGTCCTATCTAGCACAGATACGCAGTATTTT.